The 20 T cell receptor beta chains below all came from one sample that was sequenced in a study of CD8+ T cells in alopecia areata. Following extraction, RNA underwent reverse transcription to cDNA, which served as the sequencing template. Clones were sequenced by immunoSEQ multiplex PCR, and TCRdb holds only the in-frame ones, with some missing. The sample has about 64,000 clones, about 40% seen once. Specimen: NKG2D-low CD8+ T cells sorted from blood. These TCRs come from a human donor with alopecia areata.

This clone was observed a handful of times. The chain links TRBV7-9 to TRBJ1-5; possible D gene TRBD1, 5 bases. CDR1 SEHNR and CDR2 FQNEAQ come from the germline V gene (reference sequence). Trimming took 4 bases from V and 7 from J, leaving 11 bases between them. The CDR3 sequence is 13 residues long. CDR3 loop: CASSSRPGQPQHF. The DNA for the CDR3 is TGTGCCAGCAGCTCGAGGCCAGGGCAGCCCCAGCATTTT.

The rearrangement joins TRBV6-6 to TRBJ2-5; the D gene is possibly TRBD2 (5 bases). The CDR3 spans 13 residues. V was trimmed by 10 bases and J by 5 bases, leaving 17 bases between them. Germline assignment: CDR1 MNHNY and CDR2 SVGAGI (reference sequence). CDR3 sequence (DNA): TGTGCCATCGGAGGAGTTGGATGGGAGACCCAGTACTTC. Translating gives CAIGGVGWETQYF.

This rearrangement joins TRBV5-1 to TRBJ2-3, with D unresolved. The CDR3 contains 15 residues. The germline V and J ends were trimmed by 0 bases and 2 bases, with 10 bases remaining between them. CDR1 SGHRS and CDR2 YFSETQ come from the germline V gene. Here the CDR3 DNA reads TGCGCCAGCAGCTTGGTAGTGGCGATCACAGATACGCAGTATTTT. It translates to CASSLVVAITDTQYF. Full variable domain (remainder filled in from reference TRBV5-1 and TRBJ2-3): KAGVTQTPRYLIKTRGQQVTLSCSPISGHRSVSWYQQTPGQGLQFLFEYFSETQRNKGNFPGRFSGRQFSNSRSEMNVSTLELGDSALYLCASSLVVAITDTQYFGPGTRLTVL.

This clone appeared a few times. The V call is TRBV29-1, the J call TRBJ1-2; TRBD1 matches 7 bases. The V gene's germline CDR1 is SQVTM and CDR2 ANQGSEA. The CDR3 spans 12 residues. The V gene end was trimmed by 7 bases and the J gene end by 7 bases; junction bases not matched to a gene: 9. CDR3 protein: CSGARQGGGYTF. The CDR3, as DNA: TGCAGCGGCGCTCGACAGGGAGGTGGCTACACCTTC.

The chain employs TRBV9 and TRBJ2-5; 7 nucleotides line up with TRBD2. The CDR3 covers 15 residues. The J segment lost 1 base and the V segment lost 1 base, leaving 4 bases of the junction unmatched. Germline lookup yields CDR1 SGDLS and CDR2 YYNGEE. The CDR3 here is CASSVIGGGQETQYF. The DNA of the CDR3 is TGTGCCAGCAGCGTAATCGGCGGGGGCCAAGAGACCCAGTACTTC.

V usage is TRBV7-9 and J usage is TRBJ2-5; 9 nucleotides match TRBD1. This CDR3 region has 15 residues. From germline, CDR1 is SEHNR and CDR2 FQNEAQ (reference sequence). Trimming cost V 4 bases and J 5 bases; bases outside gene matches: 8. This CDR3 reads CASSSGTGHQETQYF. In nucleotides, the CDR3 is TGTGCCAGCAGCTCCGGGACAGGGCATCAGGAGACCCAGTACTTC.

This clone appeared a few times. V and J are TRBV6-6 and TRBJ1-6, with 7 bases identical to TRBD1. This CDR3 is 15 amino acids long. Looked up from germline, CDR1 is MNHNY and CDR2 is SVGAGI (reference sequence). Trimming at V came to 5 bases and at J to 5 bases, leaving 6 bases not matched to a gene. Here the CDR3 reads CASSPGTENNSPLHF. The CDR3 DNA reads as TGTGCCAGCAGTCCAGGGACAGAAAATAATTCACCCCTCCACTTT.

This clone turned up a few times. The chain links TRBV7-2 to TRBJ2-6; the D gene is possibly TRBD1 (6 bases). The V end lost 5 bases, the J end lost 0 bases, and 17 bases lay between the germline ends. This CDR3 is 18 amino acids long. The germline gives CDR1 SGHTA, CDR2 FQGNSA. The CDR3 spells CASSVNRVVYSGANVLTF. The CDR3 DNA reads TGTGCCAGCAGCGTCAACAGGGTGGTCTACTCTGGGGCCAACGTCCTGACTTTC.

The chain combines TRBV5-1 with TRBJ2-7; possibly TRBD1 for D (5 bases). Germline V CDR1 and CDR2: SGHRS, YFSETQ. V lost 4 bases and J lost 2, with 10 bases in between. The CDR3 spans 13 residues. Written as DNA, the CDR3 is TGCGCCAGCAGCGAAGACAGTCCCTACGAGCAGTACTTC. Protein: CASSEDSPYEQYF.

The DNA of the CDR3 is TGTGCCAGCAGTTACGAGACAGGACTAAACACTGAAGCTTTCTTT. It translates to CASSYETGLNTEAFF. The chain couples TRBV6-6 to TRBJ1-1; D perhaps matches TRBD1 (6 bases). The V gene's germline CDR1 is MNHNY and CDR2 SVGAGI (reference sequence). V lost 2 bases and J lost 2, with 12 bases in between. The CDR3 loop spans 15 amino acids.

This chain connects TRBV9 to TRBJ2-2, with 8 bases aligning to TRBD2. Germline values: CDR1 SGDLS, CDR2 YYNGEE. J was trimmed by 3 bases and V by 3 bases; bases with no gene match: 1. The CDR3 sequence is 14 residues long. The CDR3 here is CASSAGGDTGELFF. The CDR3 DNA follows: TGTGCCAGCAGCGCCGGGGGGGACACCGGGGAGCTGTTTTTT.

There are a few counts of this clone. The V and J genes are TRBV7-9 and TRBJ2-1, with TRBD2 matching 9 bases. CDR1 is SEHNR and CDR2 is FQNEAQ in the germline V gene (reference sequence). The V segment lost 6 bases and the J segment 10 bases; nucleotides outside the gene matches: 7. This CDR3 contains 13 residues. The CDR3 sequence: CASSLSGLAEQFF. The CDR3, as DNA: TGTGCCAGCAGTTTAAGCGGACTAGCGGAGCAGTTCTTC.

J is TRBJ2-5 and V is TRBV9, with 8 bases identical to TRBD2. V was clipped by 0 bases and J by 1 base; unmatched bases: 2. Germline-derived CDR1 and CDR2 are SGDLS and YYNGEE. This CDR3 has 15 amino acids. The CDR3 reads CASSVGGGRQETQYF. CDR3 coding DNA: TGTGCCAGCAGCGTAGGCGGGGGGCGCCAAGAGACCCAGTACTTC.

This chain joins TRBV6-4 and TRBJ2-2, with a weak D call TRBD2 (5 bases). The V gene's germline CDR1 is MRHNA and CDR2 SNTAGT. Trimming shortened V by 4 bases and J by 8 bases, and 5 bases separated the two germline ends. The length of the CDR3 is 11 residues. CDR3 protein: CASSAGGELFF. The CDR3 coding sequence is TGTGCCAGCAGTGCGGGAGGGGAGCTGTTTTTT.

J is TRBJ1-2 and V is TRBV7-9, with D possibly matching TRBD1 (5 bases). Trimming pared 3 bases from V and 5 bases from J, leaving 10 bases between. The CDR3 covers 13 residues. In germline, CDR1 is SEHNR, CDR2 FQNEAQ (reference sequence). CDR3 sequence reads: CASSLIGTYGYTF. CDR3 nucleotides: TGTGCCAGCAGCTTGATCGGGACTTATGGCTACACCTTC.

This sequence joins TRBV5-1 and TRBJ2-5, with D possibly TRBD2 on 5 matching bases. V lost 1 base to trimming and J lost 4 bases, with 14 bases between them. Germline CDR1 SGHRS, CDR2 YFSETQ. This CDR3 has 15 amino acids. CDR3 bases: TGCGCCAGCAGCTTGTTCGAGGGAGAATTAGAGACCCAGTACTTC. As protein: CASSLFEGELETQYF.

In its sample, this clone was seen a few times. The V and J genes are TRBV5-6 and TRBJ2-7; D gene uncertain. Germline CDR1 reads SGHDT; CDR2 reads YYEEEE. CDR3 length: 13 amino acids. V gave up 4 bases and J gave up 6 bases, with 14 bases separating them. CDR3 coding DNA: TGTGCCAGCAGCCCACCGGTGGGTGTCGAGCAGTACTTC. Amino acids: CASSPPVGVEQYF.

In its sample, this clone was seen a few times. This chain joins TRBV29-1 and TRBJ2-1; D may be TRBD1 or TRBD2 (5 bases each). In germline, CDR1 is SQVTM, CDR2 ANQGSEA. The germline V and J ends were trimmed by 7 bases and 2 bases, with 15 bases remaining between them. This CDR3 region has 14 residues. CDR3 sequence: CSARRDGAYNEQFF. The CDR3 nucleotides read TGCAGCGCCCGACGGGACGGCGCCTACAATGAGCAGTTCTTC.

There are a few counts of this clone. The chain employs TRBV4-3 and TRBJ2-7; the D is unclear. The CDR3 extends over 15 amino acids. Per germline, CDR1 LGHNA and CDR2 YSLEER. V was pared by 4 bases and J by 7 bases, with 20 bases between. CDR3 region: CASSPNGSPRREQYF. The DNA of the CDR3 is TGCGCCAGCAGCCCTAACGGGTCCCCCCGTCGGGAGCAGTACTTC.

Only a few counts were recorded for this clone. The genes are TRBV7-9 and TRBJ1-1; D is undetermined. Trimming removed 5 bases at V and 1 base at J, with 11 bases between. The CDR3 totals 14 residues. Germline V CDR1 and CDR2: SEHNR, FQNEAQ (reference sequence). Here the CDR3 reads CASSLPPGNTEAFF. The CDR3 DNA is TGTGCCAGCAGCCTACCGCCCGGGAACACTGAAGCTTTCTTT.